Listed here are 5 T cell receptor beta chains from one sample, sequenced in a study of blood T cell repertoires in COVID-19. Some clones are missing from TCRdb's copy, which holds only in-frame ones; the method was immunoSEQ multiplex PCR. This table holds about 380,000 clones, around 90% found once. What was sequenced was peripheral blood. The receptors originated from a middle-aged man with acute or convalescent COVID-19.

This clone was detected only a few times. CDR3 loop: CASSLDRNNQETQYF. For the CDR3, the DNA is TGCGCCAGCAGCCTCGACAGGAATAACCAAGAGACCCAGTACTTC. J is TRBJ2-5 and V is TRBV5-1, with a weak D call TRBD1 (6 bases). The V and J ends lost 4 bases and 0 bases respectively, with 13 bases between them. Germline assignment: CDR1 SGHRS and CDR2 YFSETQ. The CDR3 loop spans 15 amino acids.

V and J are TRBV28 and TRBJ1-4; D gene uncertain. The CDR3 runs to 14 residues. Deletions cut 2 bases from V and 8 bases from J, with 12 bases between. Germline CDR1 and CDR2: MDHEN and SYDVKM. CDR3 sequence: CASSLGGMKEKLFF. CDR3 bases: TGTGCCAGCAGTTTAGGAGGGATGAAAGAAAAACTGTTTTTT.

With respect to this clone: The junction departs from the called germline gene at one end, perhaps through a read error. This rearrangement joins TRBV5-6 to TRBJ1-3; 7 nucleotides match TRBD1. CDR1 and CDR2 (germline): SGHDT, YYEEEE. This CDR3 is built from 13 residues. The CDR3 coding sequence is TGTGCCAGCAGCTGGGACAGTGGAAACATCATATATTTT. Translated, it gives CASSWDSGNIIYF.

This chain uses TRBV12-3 or TRBV12-4 with TRBJ1-2; D gene unclear. The CDR3 is 13 amino acids. Trimming left V 6 bases short and J 3 bases short, with 11 bases between. CDR3 residues: CASSPTRDYGYTF. CDR3 nucleotides: TGTGCCAGCAGCCCGACCCGGGACTATGGCTACACCTTC.

The rearrangement uses TRBV13 and TRBJ1-4; unclear D gene. The CDR3 runs 12 residues. V was clipped by 6 bases and J by 4 bases, with 6 bases between them. From germline, CDR1 is PRHDT and CDR2 FYEKMQ (reference sequence). CDR3 sequence: CASSSLNEKLFF. The CDR3 nucleotides read TGTGCCAGCAGTTCACTTAATGAAAAACTGTTTTTT.